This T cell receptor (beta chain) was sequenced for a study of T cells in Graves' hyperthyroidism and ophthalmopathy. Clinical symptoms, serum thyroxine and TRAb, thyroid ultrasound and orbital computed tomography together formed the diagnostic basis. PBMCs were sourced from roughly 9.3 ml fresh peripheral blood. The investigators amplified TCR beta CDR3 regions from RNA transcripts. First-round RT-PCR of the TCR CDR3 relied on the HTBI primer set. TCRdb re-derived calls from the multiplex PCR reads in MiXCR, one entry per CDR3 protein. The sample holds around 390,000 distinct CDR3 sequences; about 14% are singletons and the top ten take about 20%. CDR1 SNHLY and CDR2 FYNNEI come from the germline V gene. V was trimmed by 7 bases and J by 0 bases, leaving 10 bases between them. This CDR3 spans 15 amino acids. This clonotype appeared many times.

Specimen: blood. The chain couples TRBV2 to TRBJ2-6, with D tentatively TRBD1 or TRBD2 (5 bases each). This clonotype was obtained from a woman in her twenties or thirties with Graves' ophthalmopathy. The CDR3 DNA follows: TGTGCCAGCACCCCGGGGACCTCTGGGGCCAACGTCCTGACTTTC. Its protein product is CASTPGTSGANVLTF.